This is a list of T cell receptor beta chains from one sample in a study of T cell responses to AZD1222 COVID-19 vaccine. Here immunoSEQ multiplex PCR was the method, and the copy in TCRdb shows in-frame clones only, minus some. The table has about 100,000 clones, about 88% seen once. The sequenced sample was peripheral blood, obtained on day 0 of AZD1222 vaccination. The receptors derive from an adult in good health. The CDR3 runs from the conserved cysteine through the conserved F or W. Fields, in order: D gene, J gene, V gene, clone size, CDR3 DNA, CDR3 protein. The D gene is left open where the match is weak. A clone size is listed for some rows: how often the clone was seen (once, few, many), or a class if it is expanded.

d_call: .
j_call: TRBJ1-6
v_call: TRBV30
clone_size: .
cdr3_nt: TGTGCCTGGAGTGTTTGGAGGGGTGGATCACCCCTCCACTTT
cdr3_aa: CAWSVWRGGSPLHF

d_call: TRBD2
j_call: TRBJ2-4
v_call: TRBV3-1/TRBV3-2
clone_size: .
cdr3_nt: TGTGCCAGCAGCCATGGTAGCGGGGGGCCTGAGGACTTC
cdr3_aa: CASSHGSGGPEDF

d_call: .
j_call: TRBJ2-2
v_call: TRBV5-6
clone_size: .
cdr3_nt: TGTGCCAGCAGCAGGACAGAGAACACCGGGGAGCTGTTTTTT
cdr3_aa: CASSRTENTGELFF

d_call: .
j_call: TRBJ1-1
v_call: TRBV5-4
clone_size: .
cdr3_nt: TGTGCCAGCAGCACCGGGGGGAGAGGCACTGAAGCTTTCTTT
cdr3_aa: CASSTGGRGTEAFF

d_call: .
j_call: TRBJ1-2
v_call: TRBV30
clone_size: .
cdr3_nt: TGTGCCTGGTCCCAGGACACAGACTATGGCTACACCTTC
cdr3_aa: CAWSQDTDYGYTF

d_call: .
j_call: TRBJ1-6
v_call: TRBV5-1
clone_size: .
cdr3_nt: TGCGCCAGCAGCTTGGCCGGGCCAGCACGGCTTGGTTCACCCCTCCACTTT
cdr3_aa: CASSLAGPARLGSPLHF

d_call: .
j_call: TRBJ2-7
v_call: TRBV28
clone_size: .
cdr3_nt: TGTGCCAGCAGCACGAGGGGCGAGCAGTACTTC
cdr3_aa: CASSTRGEQYF

d_call: .
j_call: TRBJ1-2
v_call: TRBV20-1
clone_size: .
cdr3_nt: TGCAGTGCTGCAGGCAATGGCTACACCTTC
cdr3_aa: CSAAGNGYTF

d_call: TRBD1
j_call: TRBJ1-1
v_call: TRBV6-5
clone_size: .
cdr3_nt: TGTGCCAGCATCTTGCGGACAGGGAGGAACACTGAAGCTTTCTTT
cdr3_aa: CASILRTGRNTEAFF

d_call: TRBD1
j_call: TRBJ1-6
v_call: TRBV5-4
clone_size: once
cdr3_nt: TGTGCCAGCAGCTGGGACAGGGTTTTTTCACCCCTCCACTTT
cdr3_aa: CASSWDRVFSPLHF

d_call: .
j_call: TRBJ1-1
v_call: TRBV7-2
clone_size: once
cdr3_nt: TGTGCCAGCAGCTCCCAGGGGAGAGAAGCTTTCTTT
cdr3_aa: CASSSQGREAFF

d_call: TRBD1
j_call: TRBJ2-7
v_call: TRBV5-1
clone_size: .
cdr3_nt: TGCGCCAGCAGCTCACAGGGGGCCTCCTACGAGCAGTACTTC
cdr3_aa: CASSSQGASYEQYF

d_call: .
j_call: TRBJ2-1
v_call: TRBV9
clone_size: .
cdr3_nt: TGTGCCAGCAGCGGGCGCCCCACCGGGTCGAATGAGCAGTTCTTC
cdr3_aa: CASSGRPTGSNEQFF

d_call: .
j_call: TRBJ1-5
v_call: TRBV18
clone_size: .
cdr3_nt: TGTGCCAGCTCACCAGGGCTCAATCAGCCCCAGCATTTT
cdr3_aa: CASSPGLNQPQHF

d_call: TRBD1
j_call: TRBJ2-7
v_call: TRBV2
clone_size: .
cdr3_nt: TGTGCCAGTACAGGGGCCTACGAGCAGTACTTC
cdr3_aa: CASTGAYEQYF

d_call: .
j_call: TRBJ2-1
v_call: TRBV4-1
clone_size: .
cdr3_nt: TGCGCCAGCAGCCAAGCAGGCCCATTAAATGAGCAGTTCTTC
cdr3_aa: CASSQAGPLNEQFF

d_call: TRBD1
j_call: TRBJ2-2
v_call: TRBV6-5
clone_size: .
cdr3_nt: TGTGCCAGCAGACTCAGTGGGCAGGGGGTCGGGGAGCTGTTTTTT
cdr3_aa: CASRLSGQGVGELFF

d_call: .
j_call: TRBJ2-7
v_call: TRBV28
clone_size: once
cdr3_nt: TGTGCCAGCAGAGGGGACCCGACCTACGAGCAGTACTTC
cdr3_aa: CASRGDPTYEQYF

d_call: TRBD1
j_call: TRBJ2-7
v_call: TRBV6-5
clone_size: once
cdr3_nt: TGTGCCAGCAGAGCCATACAGGGGGCTTCCTACGAGCAGTACTTC
cdr3_aa: CASRAIQGASYEQYF

d_call: .
j_call: TRBJ2-7
v_call: TRBV24-1
clone_size: .
cdr3_nt: TGTGCCACCAGTGAAGACACAGGGTCCGAGCAGTACTTC
cdr3_aa: CATSEDTGSEQYF

d_call: TRBD2
j_call: TRBJ2-5
v_call: TRBV11-2
clone_size: many
cdr3_nt: TGTGCCAGCAGCTCCAGACTAGCGGGGGGGCAAGAGACCCAGTACTTC
cdr3_aa: CASSSRLAGGQETQYF

d_call: TRBD1
j_call: TRBJ1-2
v_call: TRBV4-2
clone_size: .
cdr3_nt: TGTGCCAGCAGCCAAGTGGGGACAGGAGGTGGCTACACCTTC
cdr3_aa: CASSQVGTGGGYTF

d_call: .
j_call: TRBJ1-4
v_call: TRBV2
clone_size: .
cdr3_nt: TGTGCCAGCAGAACAGGACAGCATGAAAAACTGTTTTTT
cdr3_aa: CASRTGQHEKLFF

d_call: .
j_call: TRBJ2-3
v_call: TRBV5-4
clone_size: .
cdr3_nt: TGTGCCAGCAGCTTGGACAGGGAGAGCACAGATACGCAGTATTTT
cdr3_aa: CASSLDRESTDTQYF

d_call: TRBD1
j_call: TRBJ1-1
v_call: TRBV19
clone_size: .
cdr3_nt: TGTGCCAGTAGTCCGACAGGGCTGAGGACTGAAGCTTTCTTT
cdr3_aa: CASSPTGLRTEAFF

d_call: TRBD2
j_call: TRBJ2-7
v_call: TRBV19
clone_size: many
cdr3_nt: TGTGCCAGTAGTCGGGCTAGCGGTTCCTACGAGCAGTACTTC
cdr3_aa: CASSRASGSYEQYF

d_call: .
j_call: TRBJ2-3
v_call: TRBV27
clone_size: .
cdr3_nt: TGTGCCAGCGCTGGGGGACAAAAGATAGATACGCAGTATTTT
cdr3_aa: CASAGGQKIDTQYF

d_call: .
j_call: TRBJ2-1
v_call: TRBV28
clone_size: .
cdr3_nt: TGTGCCAGCAGGCCTGGGACCGAGCTTCATCATGAGCAGTTCTTC
cdr3_aa: CASRPGTELHHEQFF

d_call: .
j_call: TRBJ2-7
v_call: TRBV16
clone_size: .
cdr3_nt: TGTGCCAGCAGCCAATATACCCCTTACGAGCAGTACTTC
cdr3_aa: CASSQYTPYEQYF

d_call: TRBD1
j_call: TRBJ2-7
v_call: TRBV5-4
clone_size: once
cdr3_nt: TGTGCCAGCAGCTACCAGACAGGGGACTACGAGCAGTACTTC
cdr3_aa: CASSYQTGDYEQYF

d_call: .
j_call: TRBJ2-3
v_call: TRBV6-2/TRBV6-3
clone_size: .
cdr3_nt: TGTGCCAGCAGTTACTACCGCACAGATACGCAGTATTTT
cdr3_aa: CASSYYRTDTQYF

d_call: TRBD1
j_call: TRBJ1-1
v_call: TRBV10-3
clone_size: .
cdr3_nt: TGTGCCATCAGTGACCCGGGACAGATGAACACTGAAGCTTTCTTT
cdr3_aa: CAISDPGQMNTEAFF

d_call: .
j_call: TRBJ1-1
v_call: TRBV6-5
clone_size: .
cdr3_nt: TGTGCCAGCAGTTACTCCGGGCTTATTATGAACACTGAAGCTTTCTTT
cdr3_aa: CASSYSGLIMNTEAFF

d_call: .
j_call: TRBJ2-1
v_call: TRBV30
clone_size: .
cdr3_nt: TGTGCCTGGGGTCTGGACGGCTACAATGAGCAGTTCTTC
cdr3_aa: CAWGLDGYNEQFF

d_call: TRBD2
j_call: TRBJ2-7
v_call: TRBV7-2
clone_size: .
cdr3_nt: TGTGCCAGCAGCCCCGGTGCTAGCGGGGGGCGGGAGCAGTACTTC
cdr3_aa: CASSPGASGGREQYF

d_call: TRBD1
j_call: TRBJ1-5
v_call: TRBV6-5
clone_size: .
cdr3_nt: TGTGCCAGCAGCTTGGACAGGGGAAGCAATCAGCCCCAGCATTTT
cdr3_aa: CASSLDRGSNQPQHF

d_call: .
j_call: TRBJ1-6
v_call: TRBV2
clone_size: .
cdr3_nt: TGTGCCAGCAACAGGGAAAGCTCCTATAATTCACCCCTCCACTTT
cdr3_aa: CASNRESSYNSPLHF

d_call: .
j_call: TRBJ1-3
v_call: TRBV5-1
clone_size: .
cdr3_nt: TGCGCCAGCAGCTTGGAGGGCGTGACAGGATCTGGAAACACCATATATTTT
cdr3_aa: CASSLEGVTGSGNTIYF

d_call: .
j_call: TRBJ1-5
v_call: TRBV19
clone_size: .
cdr3_nt: TGTGCCAGTATGCGAGGGTCCAGGGGCAATCAGCCCCAGCATTTT
cdr3_aa: CASMRGSRGNQPQHF

d_call: .
j_call: TRBJ2-1
v_call: TRBV6-4
clone_size: few
cdr3_nt: TGTGCCAGCAGTGACGGATCCTACAATGAGCAGTTCTTC
cdr3_aa: CASSDGSYNEQFF

d_call: .
j_call: TRBJ1-1
v_call: TRBV10-2
clone_size: .
cdr3_nt: TGCGCCAGCAGTGCAGGAGACACTGAAGCTTTCTTT
cdr3_aa: CASSAGDTEAFF

d_call: .
j_call: TRBJ1-5
v_call: TRBV19
clone_size: .
cdr3_nt: TGTGCCAGTAGTGAGCTCCTCCGGCCCCAGCATTTT
cdr3_aa: CASSELLRPQHF

d_call: TRBD1
j_call: TRBJ1-1
v_call: TRBV30
clone_size: .
cdr3_nt: TGTGCCTGGGGACAGGGGGTGATCACTGAAGCTTTCTTT
cdr3_aa: CAWGQGVITEAFF

d_call: .
j_call: TRBJ2-7
v_call: TRBV15
clone_size: few
cdr3_nt: TGTGCCACCAGCAGAGACAGGGTTCCCGAGCAGTACTTC
cdr3_aa: CATSRDRVPEQYF

d_call: .
j_call: TRBJ2-5
v_call: TRBV28
clone_size: once
cdr3_nt: TGTGCCAGCAGTTCCGCGGGGAGAGAGACCCAGTACTTC
cdr3_aa: CASSSAGRETQYF

d_call: TRBD2
j_call: TRBJ2-2
v_call: TRBV7-6
clone_size: .
cdr3_nt: TGTGCCAGCAGCTTAGTGGGGACTAGCGGGGCGAACACCGGGGAGCTGTTTTTT
cdr3_aa: CASSLVGTSGANTGELFF

d_call: .
j_call: TRBJ1-2
v_call: TRBV3-1/TRBV3-2
clone_size: once
cdr3_nt: TGTGCCAGCAGCCAAGTTAACAGTGCTGGCTACACCTTC
cdr3_aa: CASSQVNSAGYTF